A selection of T cell receptor beta chains follows, all from one sample in a study of blood T cell repertoires in COVID-19. Sequencing was performed with immunoSEQ multiplex PCR; in TCRdb, only in-frame clones are kept and a portion is missing. The data show 150,000 or so clones, less than 95% seen once. Sequencing input: peripheral blood. The receptors stem from a man aged 45-65 years with acute or convalescent COVID-19. CDR3s include the opening cysteine and the closing phenylalanine or tryptophan. The D gene is left open where the match is weak. Rows may omit the clone size; those that give it use once, few, many or a size class.

d_call	j_call	v_call	clone_size	cdr3_aa	cdr3_nt
NA	TRBJ2-5	TRBV5-4	NA	CASSDSGAQTQYF	TGTGCCAGCAGCGACAGTGGGGCTCAGACCCAGTACTTC
NA	TRBJ1-6	TRBV9	NA	CASSTDFRSSPLHF	TGTGCCAGCAGCACGGACTTTCGCTCCTCACCCCTCCACTTT
NA	TRBJ2-3	TRBV13	NA	CASSLSGGPRSSGDTQYF	TGTGCCAGCAGCTTATCCGGGGGGCCGCGAAGTAGTGGAGATACGCAGTATTTT
NA	TRBJ1-6	TRBV28	NA	CASRWRGSYNSPLHF	TGTGCCAGCAGGTGGCGGGGCTCCTATAATTCACCCCTCCACTTT
NA	TRBJ1-2	TRBV11-2	NA	CATVGANSYGYTF	TGTGCCACCGTGGGGGCAAACAGCTATGGCTACACCTTC
TRBD1	TRBJ1-1	TRBV6-5	once	CASRKGQMNTEAFF	TGTGCCAGCAGGAAGGGACAGATGAACACTGAAGCTTTCTTT
NA	TRBJ2-7	TRBV21-1	few	CASGTGYEQYF	TGTGCCAGCGGCACAGGTTACGAGCAGTACTTC
NA	TRBJ2-5	TRBV27	few	CASSSAQQETQYF	TGTGCCAGCAGTTCTGCCCAGCAAGAGACCCAGTACTTC
NA	TRBJ2-3	TRBV13	NA	CASLQQEGFDTQYF	TGTGCCAGTTTGCAACAGGAGGGCTTCGATACGCAGTATTTT
NA	TRBJ1-5	TRBV7-9	NA	CASSIDRENQPQHF	TGTGCCAGCAGCATTGACCGGGAGAATCAGCCCCAGCATTTT
TRBD1	TRBJ2-1	TRBV6-2/TRBV6-3	NA	CASSRDRGLNEQFF	TGTGCCAGCAGCAGGGACAGGGGTCTCAATGAGCAGTTCTTC
NA	TRBJ2-4	TRBV29-1	once	CSASGLIAKNIQYF	TGCAGCGCCTCGGGGTTAATAGCCAAAAACATTCAGTACTTC
TRBD2	TRBJ2-3	TRBV28	NA	CASRGTRGGISTDTQYF	TGTGCCAGCAGGGGCACCCGGGGGGGTATTAGCACAGATACGCAGTATTTT
TRBD1	TRBJ2-2	TRBV6-5	NA	CASSYSGTGGPGELFF	TGTGCCAGCAGTTACTCCGGGACAGGGGGTCCCGGGGAGCTGTTTTTT
TRBD1	TRBJ2-1	TRBV24-1	NA	CATSDLRQGIEQFF	TGTGCCACCAGTGATTTGCGACAGGGGATTGAGCAGTTCTTC
NA	TRBJ2-7	TRBV6-1	NA	CASSELLGRVNEQYF	TGTGCCAGCAGTGAACTATTGGGCAGGGTGAACGAGCAGTACTTC
TRBD2	TRBJ2-3	TRBV29-1	NA	CSVDRIPSGGGDTQYF	TGCAGCGTTGACAGAATCCCTAGCGGGGGTGGAGATACGCAGTATTTT
NA	TRBJ1-3	TRBV4-2	NA	CASSQARQGNTIYF	TGTGCCAGCAGCCAAGCTAGACAGGGAAACACCATATATTTT
NA	TRBJ2-5	TRBV15	NA	CATSRDGSWETQYF	TGTGCCACCAGCAGAGATGGGAGCTGGGAGACCCAGTACTTC
NA	TRBJ2-7	TRBV30	NA	CAWRVTRPIEHYEQYF	TGTGCCTGGAGGGTAACCCGCCCCATTGAACACTACGAGCAGTACTTC
NA	TRBJ1-1	TRBV27	NA	CASTEPGRTEAFF	TGTGCCAGCACCGAACCGGGTCGCACTGAAGCTTTCTTT
TRBD2	TRBJ2-1	TRBV7-9	NA	CASRATSGKSDEQFF	TGTGCCAGCAGGGCTACTAGCGGGAAGAGCGATGAGCAGTTCTTC
TRBD1	TRBJ2-5	TRBV19	NA	CASSILGTEETQYF	TGTGCCAGTAGTATATTGGGGACAGAAGAGACCCAGTACTTC
NA	TRBJ1-2	TRBV24-1	NA	CATSDSPNYGYTF	TGTGCCACCAGTGACTCCCCTAACTATGGCTACACCTTC
TRBD1	TRBJ1-1	TRBV7-8	NA	CASSLVEGQDGMNTEAFF	TGTGCCAGCAGCTTAGTTGAGGGACAGGACGGCATGAACACTGAAGCTTTCTTT
TRBD2	TRBJ2-1	TRBV19	NA	CASSTTGLAGEEFF	TGTGCCAGTAGTACGACGGGACTAGCGGGAGAGGAGTTCTTC
NA	TRBJ2-7	TRBV6-5	NA	CASSQDRSYEQYF	TGTGCCAGCAGTCAGGACAGATCCTACGAGCAGTACTTC
NA	TRBJ1-5	TRBV6-5	NA	CASAVVGYQPQHF	TGTGCCAGCGCGGTGGTTGGCTATCAGCCCCAGCATTTT
NA	TRBJ1-5	TRBV5-3	NA	CARSLGGCNQPQHF	TGTGCCAGAAGCTTGGGAGGATGCAATCAGCCCCAGCATTTT
NA	TRBJ1-5	TRBV28	NA	CASSLGGVTQPQHF	TGTGCCAGCAGTTTAGGGGGGGTCACTCAGCCCCAGCATTTT
NA	TRBJ1-6	TRBV5-5	few	CASSLEAREGSPLHF	TGTGCCAGCAGCTTGGAGGCCAGGGAAGGATCACCCCTCCACTTT
NA	TRBJ1-2	TRBV7-9	NA	CASSLRDWGGYTF	TGTGCCAGCAGCCTCCGGGACTGGGGTGGCTACACCTTC